The 22 T cell receptor beta chains listed next were all sequenced from one sample in a study of tumor-infiltrating lymphocytes in primary liver carcinoma. Co-extraction yielded RNA and DNA from around 20-30 mg of unsorted bulk tissue. The authors made TCR beta cDNA from 500 ng total RNA with a constant-region primer. The TCR beta library was amplified through three nested multiplex PCR rounds in a modified ARM-PCR procedure. With TRBV1-TRBV30 forward primers and a C-beta reverse primer, the first two PCR rounds were run for roughly 10 cycles each. One entry per CDR3 protein, called by TCRdb with MiXCR from the multiplex PCR reads. The table shows 85,000 to 100,000 distinct CDR3 sequences, with 65% to 70% occurring only once. Material for sequencing was tumor-adjacent normal liver tissue. The receptors were sampled from a man between 40 and 49 years old with primary liver carcinoma and hepatitis B virus infection.

This rearrangement joins TRBV7-3 to TRBJ2-3, with D possibly matching TRBD1 (5 bases). Germline V gives CDR1 SGHTA, CDR2 FQGTGA. CDR3 size: 14 residues. The germline V and J ends were trimmed by 5 bases and 5 bases, with 14 bases remaining between them. CDR3 in amino acids: CASSPGRDKDTQYF. CDR3 in DNA: TGTGCCAGCAGCCCCGGCAGGGATAAAGATACGCAGTATTTT.

A remark on this clonotype: Without the conserved terminal phenylalanine or tryptophan, this CDR3 likely stems from a read error. The chain joins TRBV4-2 to TRBJ2-3; TRBD2 is a possible D gene (6 bases). This CDR3 has 18 amino acids. Germline assignment: CDR1 LGHNA and CDR2 YNFKEQ. Written as DNA, the CDR3 is TGTGCCAGTAGCCAAGAACCCCGCCCGGGAGTCGGTTTAGATACGCAGTATCTT. This codes for CASSQEPRPGVGLDTQYL.

Remarks on this clonotype: The junction differs from germline at one of its ends, possibly a read error. The chain recombines TRBV7-8 with TRBJ1-1, with D tentatively TRBD1 (6 bases). The CDR3 is 15 residues long. Germline CDR1 SGHVS, CDR2 FQNEAQ. The CDR3 DNA follows: TGTGCCAGCAGTCAAGGGGGGGGAAGGGACACTGAAGTTTTCTTT. It codes for CASSQGGGRDTEVFF.

The chain recombines TRBV20-1 with TRBJ2-4; D is possibly TRBD2 (7 bases). The CDR3 extends over 16 amino acids. Per germline, CDR1 DFQATT and CDR2 SNEGSKA (reference sequence). The V end was cut by 0 bases, the J end by 3 bases, with 15 bases between. The CDR3 spells CSARDRGGADKNIQYF. The CDR3 DNA sequence: TGCAGTGCTAGAGATAGGGGGGGCGCGGACAAAAACATTCAGTACTTC.

Note on this clonotype: A much larger clone differs by one base, so this may be a read error. This sequence joins TRBV11-1 and TRBJ2-1, with 7 bases that match TRBD2. There are 15 residues in the CDR3. Germline V CDR1 and CDR2: SGHAT, FQDESV (reference sequence). The CDR3 is CTSSRLVGGRNEQFF. In DNA form, the CDR3 reads TGTACCAGCAGCAGACTAGTGGGAGGGCGCAATGAGCAGTTCTTC. The full variable domain, in which reference TRBV11-1 and TRBJ2-1 provide the parts outside the CDR3, is EAEVAQSPRYKITEKSQAVAFWCDPISGHATLYWYRQILGQGPELLVQFQDESVVDDSQLPKDRFSAERLKGVDSTLKIQPAELGDSAMYLCTSSRLVGGRNEQFFGPGTRLTVL.

The chain carries TRBV6-2 or TRBV6-3 and TRBJ1-1; D is possibly TRBD1 (5 bases). Germline V gene sequence: CDR1 MNHEY, CDR2 SVGEGT. The CDR3 has 13 amino acids. The CDR3 sequence is CASCYLGVTEAFF. The CDR3 coding sequence is TGTGCTAGCTGTTACTTGGGGGTGACTGAAGCTTTCTTT.

The chain has TRBV29-1 and TRBJ2-1; the match to TRBD2 covers 9 bases. CDR1 is SQVTM, CDR2 ANQGSEA, per germline. The CDR3 runs to 14 residues. The CDR3, as DNA: TGCAACGCAGCTCTAGCGGGAAAATCTGATGAGCAGTTCTTC. Its translation: CNAALAGKSDEQFF.

This clonotype was found many times. The chain combines TRBV6-5 with TRBJ1-3; no reliable D call. The germline V gene encodes CDR1 MNHEY and CDR2 SVGAGI. Trimming took off 5 bases at V and 2 bases at J, with 10 bases between the two ends. CDR3 length: 14 amino acids. The CDR3 loop is CASSGGRAGNTIYF. CDR3 DNA sequence: TGTGCCAGCAGTGGAGGGAGAGCTGGAAACACCATATATTTT.

The chain joins TRBV29-1 to TRBJ2-3; 9 bases match TRBD1. Trimming took 5 bases from V and 10 from J; bases not matched to a gene: 10. There are 13 residues in the CDR3. Germline CDR1 is SQVTM and CDR2 is ANQGSEA. CDR3: CSVKTGGTNAQYF. The CDR3 DNA follows: TGCAGCGTTAAGACAGGGGGTACAAATGCGCAGTATTTT.

This clonotype was seen more than once but under ten times. A much more abundant neighbour one base away suggests this may be a read error. Lacking the conserved final phenylalanine or tryptophan, this CDR3 likely reflects a read error. The V and J genes are TRBV6-2 or TRBV6-3 and TRBJ1-1, with D perhaps matching TRBD1 (5 bases). The ends were cut back, 2 bases at V and 4 bases at J, with 8 bases in the middle. CDR1 is MNHEY, CDR2 SVGEGT, per germline. The CDR3 consists of 13 residues. CDR3 in DNA: TGTGCCAGCAGTTACGCAGGGCCCACTGAAGCTTTCCTT. Its translation: CASSYAGPTEAFL.

On this clonotype: One junction end disagrees with the germline gene, perhaps due to a read error. CDR3 residues: CSVEDRRRLNEQFF. The CDR3 nucleotides read TGCAGTGTTGAAGACCGTAGAAGATTAAATGAGCAGTTCTTC. This chain links TRBV29-1 with TRBJ2-1, with D unresolved. CDR3 length: 14 amino acids. CDR1 and CDR2 from the germline V gene are SQVTM and ANQGSEA.

This clonotype occurred many times. This chain uses TRBV28 with TRBJ2-7; D gene unclear. This CDR3 is 13 amino acids long. Per the germline V gene, CDR1 is MDHEN and CDR2 is SYDVKM. V lost 6 bases and J 0 bases, leaving 9 bases between the germline ends. CDR3 residues: CASRLPVSYEQYF. In nucleotides, the CDR3 is TGTGCCAGCAGGCTACCTGTCTCCTACGAGCAGTACTTC.

In regard to this clonotype: The junction differs from germline at one of its ends, possibly a read error. The CDR3 loop is CTSRDPYEQYF. CDR3 sequence (DNA): TGTACCAGCAGGGATCCTTACGAGCAATACTTC. This chain uses TRBV11-2 with TRBJ2-7, with a tentative D call TRBD1 (5 bases). This CDR3 has 11 residues. Germline values: CDR1 SGHAT, CDR2 FQNNGV.

Remarks on this clonotype: Compared with germline, one end of the junction differs, possibly owing to a read error. The rearrangement links TRBV4-2 to TRBJ1-3; D is undetermined. The CDR3 runs 15 residues. Germline V CDR1 and CDR2: LGHNA, YNFKEQ. The CDR3 protein is CASTQHEGSGNTIYF. In DNA form, the CDR3 reads TGTGCCAGCACCCAACATGAAGGCTCTGGAAACACCATATATTTT.

This chain connects TRBV30 to TRBJ2-7, with TRBD2 matching 8 bases. Unmatched junction bases numbered 8, after V lost 0 bases and J lost 4 bases. CDR3 length: 15 amino acids. Germline CDR1 and CDR2: GTSNPN and SVGIG (reference sequence). This chain's CDR3 is CAWSVPASGFYEQYF. Written as DNA, the CDR3 is TGTGCCTGGAGTGTTCCGGCTAGCGGGTTTTACGAGCAGTACTTC.

A word on this clonotype: One end of the junction is discordant with germline, which a read error may explain. The chain employs TRBV6-5 and TRBJ2-5; D is possibly TRBD1 or TRBD2 (6 bases each). This CDR3 is built from 15 residues. CDR1 is MNHEY and CDR2 is SVGAGI in the germline V gene. The CDR3 sequence: CANSYSWGRRETHYF. The CDR3 bases are TGTGCCAACAGTTACTCGTGGGGGCGCCGGGAGACCCACTACTTC.

The chain employs TRBV5-1 and TRBJ2-3, with TRBD2 identical over 7 bases. The V gene end was trimmed by 0 bases and the J gene end by 3 bases; junction bases not matched to a gene: 7. Germline values: CDR1 SGHRS, CDR2 YFSETQ. The CDR3 is 16 residues long. CDR3 loop: CASSLAAGAGTDTQYF. In DNA form, the CDR3 reads TGCGCCAGCAGCTTGGCGGCGGGAGCGGGGACAGATACGCAGTATTTT.

This clonotype was detected many times. The chain carries TRBV6-6 and TRBJ2-7; no reliable D call. The germline V and J ends were trimmed by 3 bases and 0 bases, with 9 bases remaining between them. CDR1 and CDR2 from the germline V gene are MNHNY and SVGAGI (reference sequence). CDR3 size: 14 residues. CDR3 sequence reads: CASSYMDLSYEQYF. CDR3 bases: TGTGCCAGCAGTTATATGGATCTCTCCTACGAGCAGTACTTC.

This clonotype was observed a handful of times. The V call is TRBV28, the J call TRBJ2-6; D assignment may be TRBD1 or TRBD2 (6 bases each). V was clipped by 3 bases and J by 0 bases, with 18 bases between them. Germline lookup yields CDR1 MDHEN and CDR2 SYDVKM. The CDR3 consists of 19 residues. CDR3 amino acids: CASSFNEGGGSSGANVLTF. CDR3 bases: TGTGCCAGCAGTTTCAATGAGGGGGGTGGGAGCTCTGGGGCCAACGTCCTGACTTTC.

In its sample, this clonotype was seen once. One end of the junction varies from germline; a read error may be responsible. V and J are TRBV5-5 and TRBJ2-5; 14 bases match TRBD2. There are 17 residues in the CDR3. CDR1 SGHKS and CDR2 YYEKEE come from the germline V gene (reference sequence). DNA for the CDR3: TGTGCCAGCAGCCTCCGACTAGCGGGAGGGCCCCCTGAGACCCAGTGCTTC. As protein: CASSLRLAGGPPETQCF.

The chain recombines TRBV28 with TRBJ2-7; D is possibly TRBD1 (7 bases). This CDR3 region has 16 residues. Germline-derived CDR1 and CDR2 are MDHEN and SYDVKM. The ends were cut back, 7 bases at V and 5 bases at J, with 24 bases in the middle. CDR3 sequence: CASTALGGTEVDEQYF. The CDR3 DNA reads as TGTGCCAGCACTGCCCTTGGGGGGACAGAGGTCGACGAGCAGTACTTC.

This clonotype was seen repeatedly, ten times or more. The V gene is TRBV12-3 or TRBV12-4, the J gene TRBJ2-7; TRBD2 might be the D (6 bases). The CDR3 is made up of 13 amino acids. Trimming removed 5 bases at V and 7 bases at J, with 15 bases between. CDR3 residues: CASSVLLAQEQYF. Here the CDR3 DNA reads TGTGCCAGCAGTGTTTTACTAGCCCAGGAGCAGTACTTC.